These 32 T cell receptor beta chains originate from one sample sequenced in a study of regulatory T cells in long-lasting Graves disease (TCRdb year 2021). Receptors were amplified or captured by multiplex PCR. TCRdb lists the instrument as Illumina HiSeq 4000. TCR beta libraries were built with iRepertoire HTBI primers and Arm-PCR amplification of CDR3 regions. In TCRdb, the public reads were trimmed at Q25 with fastp and aligned with MiXCR, with productive beta chains retained. For every CDR3 protein sequence, its rows merge into one entry that carries the most common genes and DNA. The table for this sample lists approximately 470,000 distinct CDR3 sequences; about 20% of them were counted only once. Of the sample, 7.8% is held by the ten largest clones. The time point label on this specimen signifies: persistent/refractory GD, antithyroid drugs over 5 years with positive TRAb. RNA was extracted from PBMCs in TRIzol for both TCR sequencing and RNA sequencing.

The sequencing used peripheral blood mononuclear cells (PBMCs), collected when the disease was refractory, from a patient treated with antithyroid drugs. These receptors came from a female donor with Graves disease.

This clonotype was recorded many times. The chain carries TRBV7-6 and TRBJ2-7, with TRBD2 identical over 9 bases. Germline assignment: CDR1 SGHVS and CDR2 FNYEAQ. Trimming cost V 1 base and J 2 bases; bases outside gene matches: 9. The CDR3 is made up of 17 amino acids. Here the CDR3 reads CASSLGLGAGGTYEQYF. Written as DNA, the CDR3 is TGTGCCAGCAGCTTAGGTCTGGGGGCGGGGGGGACCTACGAGCAGTACTTC.

The chain carries TRBV5-8 and TRBJ1-1; tentatively, D is TRBD1 (5 bases). CDR3 length equals 15 residues. Germline values: CDR1 SGHTS, CDR2 YDEGEE. The V end lost 4 bases, the J end lost 0 bases, and 13 bases lay between the germline ends. CDR3 loop: CASSDRGQLNTEAFF. CDR3 DNA: TGTGCCAGCAGCGATAGGGGCCAGTTGAACACTGAAGCTTTCTTT.

With regard to this clonotype: This is likely an artifact of a read error, given a far larger clone one base away. Given the absence of the conserved phenylalanine or tryptophan at the CDR3 end, a read error is likely. This chain connects TRBV7-2 to TRBJ1-2, with 7 bases lining up with TRBD1. With V trimmed by 5 bases and J by 7 bases, 7 bases remained unmatched. Per the germline V gene, CDR1 is SGHTA and CDR2 is FQGNSA. The length of the CDR3 is 13 residues. The CDR3: CASSPQGVFGYTL. The CDR3 coding sequence is TGTGCCAGCAGCCCGCAGGGGGTCTTTGGCTACACCCTC.

This chain links TRBV29-1 with TRBJ1-2; a weak D match, TRBD1 (5 bases). Trimming left V 7 bases short and J 0 bases short, with 15 bases between. The CDR3 is 14 residues long. Looked up from germline, CDR1 is SQVTM and CDR2 is ANQGSEA. As DNA, the CDR3 is TGCAGCGCCTCCGGGGGGGAGGCTAACTATGGCTACACCTTC. Its protein is CSASGGEANYGYTF.

In this sample, this clonotype turned up many times. The chain combines TRBV6-1 with TRBJ2-5; 9 bases match TRBD1. Germline loops: CDR1 MNHNS, CDR2 SASEGT. The CDR3 loop spans 15 amino acids. J gave up 5 bases and V 6 bases, and 10 bases lay outside the gene matches. The CDR3 coding sequence is TGTGCCAGCAGCCCTATAACAGGGGGCGAGGAGACCCAGTACTTC. As protein: CASSPITGGEETQYF.

There are many counts of this clonotype. CDR3 in amino acids: CASSQEAVVTGELFF. CDR3 DNA: TGTGCCAGCAGCCAAGAGGCAGTCGTGACCGGGGAGCTGTTTTTT. The V and J genes are TRBV4-2 and TRBJ2-2, with D uncertain. Germline V gene sequence: CDR1 LGHNA, CDR2 YNFKEQ. V was cut by 0 bases and J by 5 bases, with 10 bases left in between. The CDR3 sequence is 15 residues long.

This clonotype has ten or more counts. The rearrangement links TRBV28 to TRBJ2-4; 7 nucleotides line up with TRBD2. The CDR3 runs 16 residues. The ends lost 1 base at V and 1 base at J; junction bases unmatched: 4. Germline-derived CDR1 and CDR2 are MDHEN and SYDVKM. This CDR3 reads CASSLSSGLAKNIQYF. The CDR3 DNA is TGTGCCAGCAGTTTATCTAGCGGTTTGGCCAAAAACATTCAGTACTTC.

This clonotype has ten or more counts. This chain connects TRBV16 to TRBJ1-5; no definite D call. Germline-derived CDR1 and CDR2 are KGHSY and FQNENV. Trimming cost V 4 bases and J 7 bases, with 11 bases left between them. The CDR3 totals 13 residues. CDR3 residues: CASSPGRGQPQHF. DNA for the CDR3: TGTGCCAGCAGCCCCGGCCGGGGACAGCCCCAGCATTTT.

This clonotype has just a few counts. The chain links TRBV27 to TRBJ2-1; 8 positions match TRBD1. Losses at the gene ends were 1 base for V and 7 bases for J; bases not matched to a gene: 9. CDR1 is MNHEY and CDR2 is SMNVEV in the germline V gene (reference sequence). The CDR3 runs 16 residues. The CDR3, as DNA: TGTGCCAGCAGTTTATATCGGGCAGGGGGCCTGAATGAGCAGTTCTTC. It codes for CASSLYRAGGLNEQFF.

The chain couples TRBV10-3 to TRBJ2-7; a possible D gene is TRBD2 (5 bases). This CDR3 has 11 residues. Between the trimmed V and J ends, which lost 2 bases and 9 bases, there was a span of 8 bases. Germline V lookup: CDR1 ENHRY, CDR2 SYGVKD. The CDR3 DNA is TGTGCCATCAGTGAGCCAAGCGGGCAGTACTTC. Its protein product is CAISEPSGQYF.

The chain is built from TRBV7-9 and TRBJ2-7, with D perhaps TRBD2 (6 bases). The CDR3 length is 13 residues. Germline values: CDR1 SEHNR, CDR2 FQNEAQ (reference sequence). V lost 7 bases and J 0 bases, leaving 10 bases between the germline ends. CDR3 residues: CASTGRYSYEQYF. The CDR3 DNA reads as TGTGCCAGCACCGGGAGATACTCCTACGAGCAGTACTTC.

This clonotype came up a few times. The chain employs TRBV14 and TRBJ1-4; unclear D gene. The V gene's germline CDR1 is SGHDN and CDR2 FVKESK. V gave up 2 bases and J gave up 2 bases, with 6 bases separating them. CDR3 length: 14 residues. The CDR3 nucleotides read TGTGCCAGCAGCCAATGGCAGACTAATGAAAAACTGTTTTTT. This codes for CASSQWQTNEKLFF.

As concerns this clonotype: Since a much larger clone is just one base distant, this may be a read error. This chain uses TRBV28 with TRBJ2-2; 7 nucleotides agree with TRBD2. V lost 3 bases and J lost 6; bases outside the gene matches: 7. Germline CDR1 and CDR2: MDHEN and SYDVKM. There are 15 residues in the CDR3. The CDR3 protein is CASSFAGEDAGELFF. The CDR3 region has the DNA TGTGCCAGCAGTTTCGCGGGAGAGGACGCCGGGGAGCTGTTTTTT.

This chain joins TRBV3-1 and TRBJ2-2; possibly TRBD1 for D (7 bases). CDR1 and CDR2 (germline): LGHDT, YNNKEL (reference sequence). CDR3 length: 15 residues. Between the trimmed V and J ends, which lost 1 base and 7 bases, there was a span of 13 bases. The CDR3 DNA is TGTGCCAGCAGCCAAGTGGAGGGGGCGGTCGGGGAGCTGTTTTTT. This sequence encodes CASSQVEGAVGELFF.

This clonotype was counted between two and nine times. V is TRBV20-1 and J is TRBJ2-7, with 12 nucleotides matching TRBD1. Germline trimming cut 6 bases from V and 6 bases from J; bases unmatched to any gene: 12. The CDR3 has 15 amino acids. CDR1 is DFQATT and CDR2 is SNEGSKA in the germline V gene (reference sequence). The CDR3 protein is CSALVKGTGGREQYF. Here the CDR3 DNA reads TGCAGTGCCCTAGTTAAGGGGACAGGGGGCCGCGAGCAGTACTTC.

The J gene is TRBJ1-3, the V gene TRBV29-1, with D unclear. V lost 1 base and J lost 0, with 4 bases in between. Germline values: CDR1 SQVTM, CDR2 ANQGSEA. This CDR3 has 13 amino acids. In DNA, the CDR3 is TGCAGCGTTGAAGCGAGCTCTGGAAACACCATATATTTT. Protein: CSVEASSGNTIYF.

This clonotype has just one count. The rearrangement uses TRBV7-2 and TRBJ2-1, with TRBD2 matching over 10 bases. The ends lost 6 bases at V and 4 bases at J; junction bases unmatched: 9. Germline V gene data show CDR1 as SGHTA and CDR2 as FQGNSA. The CDR3 length is 16 residues. CDR3 bases: TGTGCCAGCAGACGTCCCGGACTAGCGGAATACAATGAGCAGTTCTTC. This gives the protein CASRRPGLAEYNEQFF.

CDR3 amino acids: CASRPGGANVLTF. CDR3 nucleotide sequence: TGTGCCAGCAGACCGGGTGGGGCCAACGTCCTGACTTTC. The chain employs TRBV6-1 and TRBJ2-6, with unresolved D. V lost 6 bases and J 3 bases, leaving 6 bases between the germline ends. The CDR3 loop spans 13 amino acids. Germline assignment: CDR1 MNHNS and CDR2 SASEGT.

CDR3 DNA sequence: TGTGCCAGCTCACCACGGCGGGACCCTGGGGCCAACGTCCTGACTTTC. The encoded protein is CASSPRRDPGANVLTF. This rearrangement joins TRBV18 to TRBJ2-6; perhaps TRBD2 as D (6 bases). CDR3 length equals 16 residues. Germline loops: CDR1 KGHSH, CDR2 LQKENI. Trimming removed 1 base at V and 2 bases at J, with 9 bases between.

This clonotype was seen a few times. J is TRBJ2-3 and V is TRBV7-2; D tentatively fits TRBD1 or TRBD2 (5 bases each). The ends were cut back, 4 bases at V and 0 bases at J, with 20 bases in the middle. This CDR3 region has 18 residues. Germline V gene data show CDR1 as SGHTA and CDR2 as FQGNSA. This chain's CDR3 is CASSSSGPPGLSTDTQYF. The CDR3, as DNA: TGTGCCAGCAGCTCTTCGGGACCACCGGGGCTTAGCACAGATACGCAGTATTTT.

V and J are TRBV29-1 and TRBJ2-7; D is unclear. This CDR3 has 11 residues. The V and J ends lost 3 bases and 4 bases respectively, with 7 bases between them. Germline values: CDR1 SQVTM, CDR2 ANQGSEA. CDR3: CSVEKEYEQYF. The CDR3 region has the DNA TGCAGCGTTGAGAAGGAGTACGAGCAGTACTTC.

V gene TRBV10-3 combines with J gene TRBJ1-1, with D tentatively TRBD1 (5 bases). The germline V gene encodes CDR1 ENHRY and CDR2 SYGVKD. The CDR3 is made up of 15 amino acids. The V and J ends lost 2 bases and 0 bases respectively, with 10 bases between them. In DNA form, the CDR3 reads TGTGCCATCAGTGAGACAGGCCTGATGAACACTGAAGCTTTCTTT. This translates into CAISETGLMNTEAFF.

The table lists this clonotype with many counts. The chain recombines TRBV6-5 with TRBJ1-2; D unclear. Looked up from germline, CDR1 is MNHEY and CDR2 is SVGAGI. V was shortened by 4 bases and J by 2 bases, with 17 bases between the two germline ends. This CDR3 is 16 amino acids long. This chain's CDR3 is CASSLRYPPPNYGYTF. As DNA, the CDR3 is TGTGCCAGCAGTTTACGCTATCCCCCCCCAAACTATGGCTACACCTTC.

The sample holds many counts of this clonotype. The chain has TRBV10-3 and TRBJ2-7; 13 nucleotides match TRBD2. The V segment lost 8 bases and the J segment 4 bases; nucleotides outside the gene matches: 8. CDR1 ENHRY and CDR2 SYGVKD come from the germline V gene. There are 15 residues in the CDR3. In DNA, the CDR3 is TGTGCCATCCGTGGACTAGCGGGAGTATCTTACGAGCAGTACTTC. It translates to CAIRGLAGVSYEQYF.

The chain joins TRBV15 to TRBJ2-4; the D gene is possibly TRBD2 (6 bases). The CDR3 runs 14 residues. V was pared by 4 bases and J by 6 bases, with 13 bases between. CDR1 is LNHNV, CDR2 YYDKDF, per germline (reference sequence). This CDR3 reads CATSTEGGANIQYF. The CDR3 DNA reads as TGTGCCACCAGCACCGAGGGAGGAGCAAACATTCAGTACTTC.

This clonotype has ten or more counts. The rearrangement links TRBV12-3 or TRBV12-4 to TRBJ2-5; D unclear. This CDR3 is 17 amino acids long. V lost 4 bases to trimming and J lost 4 bases, with 22 bases between them. In DNA, the CDR3 is TGTGCCAGCAGTTCCCCCGTGGGCCCTGGCCCTCGAGAGACCCAGTACTTC. Amino acids: CASSSPVGPGPRETQYF.

This clonotype was picked up many times. This chain connects TRBV27 to TRBJ1-1; unclear D gene. Trimming left V 3 bases short and J 1 base short, with 9 bases between. The germline CDR1 and CDR2 sequences are MNHEY and SMNVEV (reference sequence). The CDR3 is made up of 14 amino acids. CDR3 residues: CASSLLSGNTEAFF. CDR3 nucleotides: TGTGCCAGCAGTTTGTTAAGCGGGAACACTGAAGCTTTCTTT.

In this sample, this clonotype turned up many times. The CDR3 DNA is TGTGCCAGCAGTTGGCCTAGCGGAGGGTACTACGAGCAGTACTTC. Translation gives CASSWPSGGYYEQYF. The rearrangement links TRBV6-2 or TRBV6-3 to TRBJ2-7; 7 positions agree with TRBD2. The ends lost 4 bases at V and 3 bases at J; junction bases unmatched: 9. CDR3 size: 15 residues. Germline-derived CDR1 and CDR2 are MNHEY and SVGEGT.

At least ten counts were recorded for this clonotype. The chain combines TRBV11-3 with TRBJ1-1, with no clear D. The germline V and J ends were trimmed by 3 bases and 0 bases, with 5 bases remaining between them. Germline V CDR1 and CDR2: SGHNT, YENEEA. The CDR3 loop spans 13 amino acids. The CDR3 DNA reads as TGTGCCAGCAGCTTTCAGGTGAACACTGAAGCTTTCTTT. It yields the protein CASSFQVNTEAFF.

A few counts support this clonotype. V usage is TRBV27 and J usage is TRBJ1-5; possible D gene TRBD1, 5 bases. Trimming removed 6 bases at V and 1 base at J, with 16 bases between. Germline V gene data show CDR1 as MNHEY and CDR2 as SMNVEV (reference sequence). The CDR3 is 16 residues long. The CDR3 is CASSRSGGWSNQPQHF. The CDR3 DNA is TGTGCCAGCAGCCGGAGCGGGGGGTGGAGCAATCAGCCCCAGCATTTT.

Ten or more counts support this clonotype. The chain's CDR3 is CATQASSNTEAFF. CDR3 coding DNA: TGTGCCACCCAAGCTTCGTCGAACACTGAAGCTTTCTTT. The gene calls are TRBV10-3 and TRBJ1-1; the D is unclear. The CDR3 length is 13 residues. The V gene lost 10 bases and the J gene lost 1 base, with 13 bases spanning the gap. CDR1 is ENHRY and CDR2 is SYGVKD in the germline V gene.

This clonotype was seen many times. The chain combines TRBV6-5 with TRBJ2-7; TRBD2 agrees at 7 bases. This CDR3 has 14 amino acids. With V trimmed by 2 bases and J by 7 bases, 8 bases remained unmatched. From germline, CDR1 is MNHEY and CDR2 SVGAGI. The CDR3 reads CASSYGTIQEEQYF. CDR3 sequence (DNA): TGTGCCAGCAGTTACGGGACTATACAAGAGGAGCAGTACTTC.